These 11 T cell receptor beta chains share one sample of origin, sequenced in a study of T cell repertoires in cytomegalovirus infection. A single record per CDR3 protein comes from TCRdb applying MiXCR to the reads. The sample has around 740,000 distinct CDR3 sequences, under 40% seen once. Sequencing was carried out using PBMCs. The receptors shown here come from a human donor in good health (CMV status not recorded). Some clones in this sample may be carry-over from other donors' samples.

This clonotype was detected ten times or more. The chain links TRBV7-2 to TRBJ1-4; no reliable D call. Trimming left V 6 bases short and J 2 bases short, with 10 bases between. CDR1 is SGHTA and CDR2 is FQGNSA in the germline V gene. The CDR3 runs to 14 residues. CDR3 DNA sequence: TGTGCCAGCAGTCTCCTAGGTACTAATGAAAAACTGTTTTTT. Amino acids: CASSLLGTNEKLFF.

A word on this clonotype: This sequence may be a read error, since a much larger clone differs from it by one base. The rearrangement links TRBV12-3 or TRBV12-4 to TRBJ1-5; D unresolved. The CDR3 runs to 13 residues. DNA for the CDR3: TGTGCCTGCAGCCGAATGGACAATCAGCCCCAGCATTTT. Amino acid sequence: CACSRMDNQPQHF.

The gene calls are TRBV18 and TRBJ2-7; 12 positions agree with TRBD1. Germline CDR1 is KGHSH and CDR2 is LQKENI. The CDR3 totals 16 residues. V shed 6 bases and J 3 bases; nucleotides not matched to a gene: 9. For the CDR3, the DNA is TGTGCCAGCTCGACAACCGGGACAGGGGGCGGCTACGAGCAGTACTTC. This sequence encodes CASSTTGTGGGYEQYF.

The V and J genes are TRBV19 and TRBJ1-2, with TRBD1 identical over 10 bases. CDR1 is LNHDA and CDR2 is SQIVND in the germline V gene (reference sequence). The CDR3 covers 13 residues. J was trimmed by 7 bases and V by 3 bases; bases with no gene match: 2. The CDR3 DNA is TGTGCCAGTAGTATTGACAGGGGGCTTGGCTACACCTTC. It codes for CASSIDRGLGYTF.

The chain uses TRBV14 and TRBJ2-1, with unresolved D. The CDR3 consists of 16 residues. Germline loops: CDR1 SGHDN, CDR2 FVKESK. Trimming took off 5 bases at V and 0 bases at J, with 14 bases between the two ends. The CDR3 loop is CASSARAFRSYNEQFF. CDR3 in DNA: TGTGCCAGCAGCGCCCGGGCCTTTCGCTCCTACAATGAGCAGTTCTTC.

In this sample, this clonotype turned up a few times. One junction end disagrees with the germline gene, perhaps due to a read error. The chain combines TRBV7-2 with TRBJ2-1; tentatively, D is TRBD2 (5 bases). Germline V gives CDR1 SGHTA, CDR2 FQGNSA. This CDR3 is 12 amino acids long. The CDR3 DNA sequence: TGTGCCAGCAGCTCCGGGCGCCATGAGCGGTGCTTC. Translation gives CASSSGRHERCF.

The chain carries TRBV7-2 and TRBJ2-7; 12 nucleotides line up with TRBD2. Trimming at V came to 5 bases and at J to 6 bases, leaving 2 bases not matched to a gene. Germline V gives CDR1 SGHTA, CDR2 FQGNSA. CDR3 length: 13 amino acids. Here the CDR3 reads CASSPLAGGEQYF. As DNA, the CDR3 is TGTGCCAGCAGCCCACTAGCGGGAGGCGAGCAGTACTTC.

V usage is TRBV11-2 and J usage is TRBJ2-3; perhaps TRBD2 as D (5 bases). CDR3 length equals 14 residues. With 4 bases removed from V and 3 bases from J, the gap between germline ends came to 11 bases. Germline-derived CDR1 and CDR2 are SGHAT and FQNNGV. The chain's CDR3 is CASSYGERTDTQYF. CDR3 nucleotide sequence: TGTGCCAGCAGCTATGGGGAGAGGACAGATACGCAGTATTTT.

V usage is TRBV28 and J usage is TRBJ2-7; D is ambiguous. Between the trimmed V and J ends, which lost 6 bases and 3 bases, there was a span of 15 bases. There are 14 residues in the CDR3. CDR1 is MDHEN and CDR2 is SYDVKM in the germline V gene. The CDR3 protein is CASSPSQEYYEQYF. DNA for the CDR3: TGTGCCAGCAGCCCCAGCCAGGAGTACTACGAGCAGTACTTC.

This clonotype was observed a handful of times. This chain uses TRBV15 with TRBJ2-5; 7 positions match TRBD1. After removal of 1 base from V and 5 bases from J, the junction contained 4 bases not matched to a gene. CDR3 size: 14 residues. The germline CDR1 and CDR2 sequences are LNHNV and YYDKDF (reference sequence). The DNA for the CDR3 is TGTGCCACCAGCAGAGGACAGGGTGGGGAGACCCAGTACTTC. The encoded protein is CATSRGQGGETQYF. Full variable domain (outside the CDR3, taken from reference TRBV15 and TRBJ2-5): DAMVIQNPRYQVTQFGKPVTLSCSQTLNHNVMYWYQQKSSQAPKLLFHYYDKDFNNEADTPDNFQSRRPNTSFCFLDIRSPGLGDTAMYLCATSRGQGGETQYFGPGTRLLVL.

This clonotype has a handful of counts. The J gene is TRBJ2-1, the V gene TRBV10-3; D is uncertain. The CDR3 has 12 amino acids. V was trimmed by 7 bases and J by 0 bases, leaving 4 bases between them. Germline V gene lookup returns CDR1 ENHRY and CDR2 SYGVKD. CDR3 loop: CAIKGSYNEQFF. The CDR3 nucleotides are TGTGCCATCAAGGGCTCCTACAATGAGCAGTTCTTC.